This entry features one T cell receptor (beta chain) sequence. Its antigen is not identified. Every donor had one or more pre-ART and two or more post-ART PBMC samples. The authors ran the immunoSEQ assay, v3.0, at survey level. Clones were read by immunoSEQ multiplex PCR, and TCRdb kept only the in-frame ones, dropping some. The repertoire holds 20,000 to 25,000 clones, with around four fifths as singletons. The sample originates from a study of long-term antiretroviral therapy in people with HIV. Broader study findings: Patients on ART gained diversity, which nonetheless stayed below transplant donor controls. Viral resistance, ART adherence and therapy changes all lacked available data. Pre-ART clonal expansions dominated every time point's repertoire.

The ends were cut back, 1 base at V and 3 bases at J, with 16 bases in the middle. Germline V gene data show CDR1 as SGHAT and CDR2 as FQNNGV. The CDR3 length is 16 residues. The chain has TRBV11-2 and TRBJ2-7; D is possibly TRBD2 (7 bases). The material sequenced was unsorted PBMCs, taken 1.6 years after starting antiretroviral therapy. This TCR was recovered from a man aged 35 to 55 with HIV. The CDR3 DNA reads TGTGCCAGCAGCTTAGGGGGGCCCGGGAGGTTCTACGAGCAGTACTTC. Amino acid sequence: CASSLGGPGRFYEQYF.